The next 7 T cell receptor beta chains were all read from a single sample in a study of cytomegalovirus exposure and HLA in healthy donors. Sequencing used immunoSEQ multiplex PCR; TCRdb keeps in-frame clones, though not all of them. The sample carries 200,000 to 250,000 clones, over 80% recorded once. Sequencing was carried out using PBMCs. Receptors were obtained from a woman between 25 and 40 years old in good health and CMV-seropositive.

The chain links TRBV20-1 to TRBJ1-3, with D hard to call. The CDR3 runs to 11 residues. Germline lookup yields CDR1 DFQATT and CDR2 SNEGSKA (reference sequence). Trimming left V 5 bases short and J 7 bases short, with 9 bases between. CDR3 sequence: CSARTGNTIYF. The CDR3 DNA follows: TGCAGTGCTCGGACCGGTAACACCATATATTTT.

The chain couples TRBV11-2 to TRBJ1-5; a possible D gene is TRBD1 (5 bases). Germline CDR1 reads SGHAT; CDR2 reads FQNNGV. CDR3 size: 16 residues. Deletions cut 1 base from V and 2 bases from J, with 12 bases between. The CDR3 DNA is TGTGCCAGCAGCTTAGTAGGGGACGGGGGCAATCAGCCCCAGCATTTT. Translated, it gives CASSLVGDGGNQPQHF.

The chain's CDR3 is CASSPNHGTRWSVDGYTF. CDR3 DNA: TGTGCCAGCAGCCCAAACCACGGGACACGGTGGAGTGTGGATGGCTACACCTTC. This chain connects TRBV9 to TRBJ1-2, with D possibly matching TRBD1 (6 bases). Germline loops: CDR1 SGDLS, CDR2 YYNGEE. Deletions cut 4 bases from V and 6 bases from J, with 28 bases between. There are 18 residues in the CDR3.

The rearrangement links TRBV27 to TRBJ2-1; 8 bases align to TRBD2. The CDR3 is 15 residues long. Trimming removed 8 bases from V and 5 bases from J; junction bases left unmatched: 11. In germline, CDR1 is MNHEY, CDR2 SMNVEV (reference sequence). Here the CDR3 reads CASAAGVLGHNEQFF. The CDR3 bases are TGTGCCAGCGCAGCGGGAGTACTCGGACACAATGAGCAGTTCTTC.

Only a few counts were recorded for this clone. V and J are TRBV29-1 and TRBJ2-7; D is uncertain. From germline, CDR1 is SQVTM and CDR2 ANQGSEA. This CDR3 contains 12 residues. With 3 bases removed from V and 3 bases from J, the gap between germline ends came to 9 bases. DNA for the CDR3: TGCAGCGTTGACTCGGGCAGCTACGAGCAGTACTTC. Translating gives CSVDSGSYEQYF.

This chain links TRBV30 with TRBJ1-1, with D unclear. This CDR3 has 11 amino acids. V lost 3 bases and J 6 bases, leaving 8 bases between the germline ends. CDR1 is GTSNPN and CDR2 is SVGIG in the germline V gene (reference sequence). The CDR3 protein is CAWRRFPEAFF. CDR3 bases: TGTGCCTGGAGGCGATTCCCTGAAGCTTTCTTT. Full variable domain (missing parts from reference TRBV30 and TRBJ1-1): SQTIHQWPATLVQPVGSPLSLECTVEGTSNPNLYWYRQAAGRGLQLLFYSVGIGQISSEVPQNLSASRPQDRQFILSSKKLLLSDSGFYLCAWRRFPEAFFGQGTRLTVV.

The J gene is TRBJ2-7, the V gene TRBV5-1; D possibly corresponds to TRBD2 (6 bases). This CDR3 has 13 residues. The V gene's germline CDR1 is SGHRS and CDR2 YFSETQ. Deletions cut 4 bases from V and 4 bases from J, with 12 bases between. CDR3 residues: CASSVAGIYEQYF. CDR3 coding DNA: TGCGCCAGCAGCGTTGCGGGGATTTACGAGCAGTACTTC.